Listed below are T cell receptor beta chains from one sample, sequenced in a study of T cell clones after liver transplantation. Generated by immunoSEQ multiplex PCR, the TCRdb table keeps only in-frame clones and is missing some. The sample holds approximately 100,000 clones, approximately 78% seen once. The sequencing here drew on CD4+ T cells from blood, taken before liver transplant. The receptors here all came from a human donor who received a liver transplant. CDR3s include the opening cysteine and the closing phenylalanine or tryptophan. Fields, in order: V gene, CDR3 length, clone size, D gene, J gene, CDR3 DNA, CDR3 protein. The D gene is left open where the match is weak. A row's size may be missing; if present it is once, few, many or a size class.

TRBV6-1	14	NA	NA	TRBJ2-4	TGTGCCACTTCGACCTATCCCAACCAAAACATTCAGTACTTC	CATSTYPNQNIQYF
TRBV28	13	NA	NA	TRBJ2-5	TGTGCCAGCAGTTCGGGATCGAGAGAGACCCAGTACTTC	CASSSGSRETQYF
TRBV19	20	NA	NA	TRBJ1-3	TGTGCCAGTAGTATAGGTATAGGGGCCCTTACAGAGATCGCCGGAAACACCATATATTTT	CASSIGIGALTEIAGNTIYF
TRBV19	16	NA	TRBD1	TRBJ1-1	TGTGCCAGTAGTCCCGGGACAGGGGTATCGAACACTGAAGCTTTCTTT	CASSPGTGVSNTEAFF
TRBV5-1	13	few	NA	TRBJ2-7	TGCGCCAGCAGACCACTCAGGTCCTACGAGCAGTACTTC	CASRPLRSYEQYF
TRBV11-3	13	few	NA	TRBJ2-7	TGTGCCAGCAGCTTAGATCAGAACTACGAGCAGTACTTC	CASSLDQNYEQYF
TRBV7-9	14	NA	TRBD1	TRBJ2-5	TGTGCCAGCAGTTACACAGGGGGCAGGGAGACCCAGTACTTC	CASSYTGGRETQYF
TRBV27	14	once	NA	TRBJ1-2	TGTGCCAGCAGTCCCCAGGGTTTGGTCTATGGCTACACCTTC	CASSPQGLVYGYTF
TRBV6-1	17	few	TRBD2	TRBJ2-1	TGTGCCAGCAGTGGACCCCTGACTAGCGGGAAGGATAATGAGCAGTTCTTC	CASSGPLTSGKDNEQFF
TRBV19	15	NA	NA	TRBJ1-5	TGTGCCAGTAGTAAAGGGAAAGGGGTTGGTGAGCCCCAGCATTTT	CASSKGKGVGEPQHF
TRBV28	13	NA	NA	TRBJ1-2	TGTGCCAGCGGTGGTCAGCTCAACTATGGCTACACCTTC	CASGGQLNYGYTF
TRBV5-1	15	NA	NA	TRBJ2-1	TGCGCCAGCAGCTTGGATCGCATCCGAGGAAATGAGCAGTTCTTC	CASSLDRIRGNEQFF
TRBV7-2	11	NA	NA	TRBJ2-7	TGTGCCAGCAGTTCGATCTACGAGCAGTACTTC	CASSSIYEQYF
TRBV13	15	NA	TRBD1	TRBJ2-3	TGTGCCAGCAGCCTCCGGACAGGGCGCGCAGATACGCAGTATTTT	CASSLRTGRADTQYF
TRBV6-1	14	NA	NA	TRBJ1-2	TGTGCCAGCAGTGACCCCCGGGACAACTATGGCTACACCTTC	CASSDPRDNYGYTF
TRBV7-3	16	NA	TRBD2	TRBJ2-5	TGTGCCAGCAGCCGGAGCTCGGGACTAGGGCAAGAGACCCAGTACTTC	CASSRSSGLGQETQYF
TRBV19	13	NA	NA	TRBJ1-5	TGTGCCAGCCTCCCCGAGCGGGGTCAGCCCCAGCATTTT	CASLPERGQPQHF
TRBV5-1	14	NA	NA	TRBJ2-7	TGCGCCAGCAAATCTGAACAGGTCTCCTACGAGCAGTACTTC	CASKSEQVSYEQYF
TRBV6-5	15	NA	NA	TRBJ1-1	TGTGCCAGCAGTTACTCGAGGGGGGTTCACACTGAAGCTTTCTTT	CASSYSRGVHTEAFF
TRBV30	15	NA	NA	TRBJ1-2	TGTGCCTGGAGTCCTACGGGGGGACGCGGGTATGGCTACACCTTC	CAWSPTGGRGYGYTF
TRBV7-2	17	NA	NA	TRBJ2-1	TGTGCCAGCCGTGGGGAGGCGGGGAAGATGACAACGGGTGAGCAGTTCTTC	CASRGEAGKMTTGEQFF
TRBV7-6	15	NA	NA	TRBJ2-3	TGTGCCAGCAGCCTAACCGGGGCCCTCACAGATACGCAGTATTTT	CASSLTGALTDTQYF
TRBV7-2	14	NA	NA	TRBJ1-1	TGTGCCAGCAGCCCTCTCTGGGGGGACACTGAAGCTTTCTTT	CASSPLWGDTEAFF
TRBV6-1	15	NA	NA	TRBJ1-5	TGTGCCAGCAGTGAATTCGGGATTAGCAATCAGCCCCAGCATTTT	CASSEFGISNQPQHF
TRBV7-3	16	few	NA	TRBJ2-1	TGTGCCAGCAGCGCGAGACTCAACCCGGGCTACAATGAGCAGTTCTTC	CASSARLNPGYNEQFF
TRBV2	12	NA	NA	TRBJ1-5	TGTGCCAGCAGTGAATATAGGCAGACCCAGCATTTT	CASSEYRQTQHF
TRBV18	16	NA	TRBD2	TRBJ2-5	TGTGCCAGCTCACTGAGACTAGCGGGGGGTAAAGAGACCCAGTACTTC	CASSLRLAGGKETQYF
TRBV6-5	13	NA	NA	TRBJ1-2	TGTGCCAGCAGATACCTCGGGGAGGATGGCTACACCTTC	CASRYLGEDGYTF
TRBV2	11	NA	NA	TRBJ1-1	TGTGCCAGCATACCGAACACTGAAGCTTTCTTT	CASIPNTEAFF
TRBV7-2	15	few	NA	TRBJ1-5	TGTGCCAGCAGCTTAGAGGTAAATAGCAATCAGCCCCAGCATTTT	CASSLEVNSNQPQHF
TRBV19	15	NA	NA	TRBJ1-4	TGTGCCAGTAGTATGAGGACTGACTTTAATGAAAAACTGTTTTTT	CASSMRTDFNEKLFF
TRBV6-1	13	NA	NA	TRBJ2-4	TGTGCCAGCAGGGAACTAGCCAAAAACATTCAGTACTTC	CASRELAKNIQYF
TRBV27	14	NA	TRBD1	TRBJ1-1	TGTGCCAGCAGCTACAGGGGTTTGAACACTGAAGCTTTCTTT	CASSYRGLNTEAFF
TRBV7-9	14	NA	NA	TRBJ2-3	TGTGCCAGCAGCTTTGGGGGAAAGGGAGATACGCAGTATTTT	CASSFGGKGDTQYF
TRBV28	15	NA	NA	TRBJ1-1	TGTGCCAGCAAAGGCGGTGGGACACAAAACACTGAAGCTTTCTTT	CASKGGGTQNTEAFF
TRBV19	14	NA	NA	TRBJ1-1	TGTGCCAGTAGTTTTGGAAGGTTTAACACTGAAGCTTTCTTT	CASSFGRFNTEAFF
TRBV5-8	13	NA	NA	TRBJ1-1	TGTGCCGGAACTAGGTGGGGGAGTCCTGAAGCTTTCTTT	CAGTRWGSPEAFF
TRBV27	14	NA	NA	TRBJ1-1	TGTGCCAGCAGTTTCGGCAGGATGAACACTGAAGCTTTCTTT	CASSFGRMNTEAFF
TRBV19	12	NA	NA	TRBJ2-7	TGTGCCAGTAACGGGGTACCGGGCGAGCAGTACTTC	CASNGVPGEQYF
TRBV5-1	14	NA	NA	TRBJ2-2	TGCGCCAGCAGCTTGGGCGCCAACACCGGGGAGCTGTTTTTT	CASSLGANTGELFF
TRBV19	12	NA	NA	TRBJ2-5	TGTGCCAGTAGTATGACAGCGGGGACCCAGTACTTC	CASSMTAGTQYF
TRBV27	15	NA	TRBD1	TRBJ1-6	TGTGCCAGCAGTTCTCCTGCAGGGGGAAATTCACCCCTCCACTTT	CASSSPAGGNSPLHF
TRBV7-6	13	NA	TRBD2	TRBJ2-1	TGTGCCAGCAGGCTGACTAGCGGCAATGAGCAGTTCTTC	CASRLTSGNEQFF
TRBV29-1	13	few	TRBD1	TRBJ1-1	TGCAGCGTTGGGATTACAGGGGTCACTGAAGCTTTCTTT	CSVGITGVTEAFF
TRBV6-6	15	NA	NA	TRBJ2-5	TGTGCCAGCAGCCCCCTACTGTATAGGAAAGAGACCCAGTACTTC	CASSPLLYRKETQYF
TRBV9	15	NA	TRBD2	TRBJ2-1	TGTGCCAGCAGCGTAGTCCTAGCGGGGGGAGGAGAGCAGTTCTTC	CASSVVLAGGGEQFF
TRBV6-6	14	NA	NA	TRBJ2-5	TGTGCCAGCAGCCTCCCTTTACAGGGACGGGCCCAGTACTTC	CASSLPLQGRAQYF
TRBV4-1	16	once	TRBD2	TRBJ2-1	TGCGCCAGCAGCCAGGACCCTCCGGGAGGGCCGTATGAGCAGTTCTTC	CASSQDPPGGPYEQFF
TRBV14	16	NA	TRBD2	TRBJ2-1	TGTGCCAGCAGCCTTTTCGGGACTATCGCCGGGGATGAGCAGTTCTTC	CASSLFGTIAGDEQFF
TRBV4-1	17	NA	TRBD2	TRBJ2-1	TGCGCCAGCAGCCAACCCCCGGGACTAGCGGGACCCCAGGAGCAGTTCTTC	CASSQPPGLAGPQEQFF
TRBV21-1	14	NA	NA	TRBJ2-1	TGTGCCAGCAGCAAATCGTGTAGAGGTTATGAGCAGTTCTTC	CASSKSCRGYEQFF
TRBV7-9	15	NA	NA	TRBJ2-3	TGTGCCAGCAGCTTGGTCCGGGCCCTCCTAGATACGCAGTATTTT	CASSLVRALLDTQYF
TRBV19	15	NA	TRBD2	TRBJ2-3	TGTGCCAGTAGTCGGACTAGCGGGCAAGGAGATACGCAGTATTTT	CASSRTSGQGDTQYF